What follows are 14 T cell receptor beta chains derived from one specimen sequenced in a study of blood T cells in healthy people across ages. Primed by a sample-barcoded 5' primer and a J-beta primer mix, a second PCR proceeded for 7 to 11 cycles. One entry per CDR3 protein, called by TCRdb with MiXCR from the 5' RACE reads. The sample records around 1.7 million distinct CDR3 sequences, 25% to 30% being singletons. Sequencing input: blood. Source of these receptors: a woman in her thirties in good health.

CDR3 in DNA: TGTGCCAGCAGCCCAGGGGGCAGGAATTCCTATGGCTACACCTTC. It codes for CASSPGGRNSYGYTF. The chain recombines TRBV7-9 with TRBJ1-2, with TRBD1 identical over 8 bases. The CDR3 has 15 residues. Per the germline V gene, CDR1 is SEHNR and CDR2 is FQNEAQ (reference sequence). With V trimmed by 5 bases and J by 4 bases, 9 bases remained unmatched.

DNA for the CDR3: TGTGCCAGCAGTCCCCCAGGATATACTACCGGGGAGCTGTTTTTT. Protein product: CASSPPGYTTGELFF. The chain employs TRBV28 and TRBJ2-2; no clear D. CDR3 length equals 15 residues. V lost 5 bases and J lost 5, with 15 bases in between. Germline CDR1 MDHEN, CDR2 SYDVKM.

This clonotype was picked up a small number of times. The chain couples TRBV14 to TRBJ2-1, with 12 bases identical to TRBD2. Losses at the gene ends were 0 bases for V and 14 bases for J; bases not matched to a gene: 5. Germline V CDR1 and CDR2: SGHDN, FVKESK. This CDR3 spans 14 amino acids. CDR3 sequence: CASSQDWTSGIKFF. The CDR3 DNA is TGTGCCAGCAGCCAAGATTGGACTAGCGGGATCAAGTTCTTC.

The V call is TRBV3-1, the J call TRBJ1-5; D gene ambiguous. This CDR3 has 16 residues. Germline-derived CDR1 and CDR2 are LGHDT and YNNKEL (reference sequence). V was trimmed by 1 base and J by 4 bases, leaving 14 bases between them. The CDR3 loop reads CASSQAPSSPNQPQHF. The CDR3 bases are TGTGCCAGCAGCCAAGCCCCGTCCAGCCCTAATCAGCCCCAGCATTTT.

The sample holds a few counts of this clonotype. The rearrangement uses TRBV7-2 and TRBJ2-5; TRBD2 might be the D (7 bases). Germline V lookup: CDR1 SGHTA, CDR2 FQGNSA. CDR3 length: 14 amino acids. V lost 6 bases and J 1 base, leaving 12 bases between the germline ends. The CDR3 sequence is CASRGGARQETQYF. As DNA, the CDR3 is TGTGCCAGCAGGGGGGGGGCCCGCCAAGAGACCCAGTACTTC. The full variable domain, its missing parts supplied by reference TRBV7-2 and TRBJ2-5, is GAGVSQSPSNKVTEKGKDVELRCDPISGHTALYWYRQSLGQGLEFLIYFQGNSAPDKSGLPSDRFSAERTGGSVSTLTIQRTQQEDSAVYLCASRGGARQETQYFGPGTRLLVL.

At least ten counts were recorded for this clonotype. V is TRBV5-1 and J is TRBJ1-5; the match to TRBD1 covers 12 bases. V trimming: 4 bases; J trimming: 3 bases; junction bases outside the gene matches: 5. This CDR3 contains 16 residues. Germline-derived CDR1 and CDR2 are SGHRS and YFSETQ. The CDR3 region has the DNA TGCGCCAGCAGCCTCGGGACAGGGGGCTACAATCAGCCCCAGCATTTT. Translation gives CASSLGTGGYNQPQHF.

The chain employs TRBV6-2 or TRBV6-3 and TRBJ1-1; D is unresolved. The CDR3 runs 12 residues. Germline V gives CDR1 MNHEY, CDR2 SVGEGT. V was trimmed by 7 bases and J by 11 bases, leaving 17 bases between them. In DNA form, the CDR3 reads TGTGCCAGCACTTCAGCGCGGACGTCGGCTTTCTTT. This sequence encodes CASTSARTSAFF.

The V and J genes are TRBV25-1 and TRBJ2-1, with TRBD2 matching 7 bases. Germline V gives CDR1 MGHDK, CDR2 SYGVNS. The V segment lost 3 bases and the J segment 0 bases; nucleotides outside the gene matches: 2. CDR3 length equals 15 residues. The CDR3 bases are TGTGCCAGCAGTGATAGCGGGTACTCCTACAATGAGCAGTTCTTC. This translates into CASSDSGYSYNEQFF.

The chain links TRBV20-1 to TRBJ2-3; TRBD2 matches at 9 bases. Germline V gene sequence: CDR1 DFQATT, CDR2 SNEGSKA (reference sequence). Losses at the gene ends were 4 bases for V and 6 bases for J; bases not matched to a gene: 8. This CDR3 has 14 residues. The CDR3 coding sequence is TGCAGTGCTATAGCGGGGGCCAAGGGGGATACGCAGTATTTT. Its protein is CSAIAGAKGDTQYF.

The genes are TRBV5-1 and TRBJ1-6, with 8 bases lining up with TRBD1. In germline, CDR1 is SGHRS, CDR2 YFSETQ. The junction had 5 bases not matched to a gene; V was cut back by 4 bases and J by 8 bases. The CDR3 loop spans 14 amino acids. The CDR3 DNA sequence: TGCGCCAGCAGCGTCCAGGGGGCGGATTCACCCCTCCACTTT. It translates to CASSVQGADSPLHF.

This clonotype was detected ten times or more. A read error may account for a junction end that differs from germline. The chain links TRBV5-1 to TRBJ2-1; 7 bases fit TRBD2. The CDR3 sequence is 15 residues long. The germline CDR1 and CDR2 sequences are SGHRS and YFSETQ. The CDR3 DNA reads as TGTGCCAGCAGCTTAGGCGGGGGTGCCTACAATGAGCAGTTCTTC. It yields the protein CASSLGGGAYNEQFF.

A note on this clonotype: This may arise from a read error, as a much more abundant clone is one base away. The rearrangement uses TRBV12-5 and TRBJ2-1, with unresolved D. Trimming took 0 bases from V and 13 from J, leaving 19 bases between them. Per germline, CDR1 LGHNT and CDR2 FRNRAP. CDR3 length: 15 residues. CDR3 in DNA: TGTGCTAGTGGTTTGGTACTCACGGCCCAGGTTACCCAGTTCTTC. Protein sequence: CASGLVLTAQVTQFF.

The CDR3 sequence is CASSDRINYGYTF. The CDR3, as DNA: TGTGCCAGCAGTGATAGAATAAACTATGGCTACACCTTC. This chain uses TRBV25-1 with TRBJ1-2; D remains ambiguous. V was pared by 3 bases and J by 2 bases, with 7 bases between. The CDR3 extends over 13 amino acids. From germline, CDR1 is MGHDK and CDR2 SYGVNS.

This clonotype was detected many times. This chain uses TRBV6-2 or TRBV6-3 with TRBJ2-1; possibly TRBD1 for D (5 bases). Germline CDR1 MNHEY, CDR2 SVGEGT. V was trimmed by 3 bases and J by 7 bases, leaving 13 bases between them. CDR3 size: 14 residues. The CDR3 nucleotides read TGTGCCAGCAGTTATTCGCAGGGTCTTAATGAGCAGTTCTTC. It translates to CASSYSQGLNEQFF.